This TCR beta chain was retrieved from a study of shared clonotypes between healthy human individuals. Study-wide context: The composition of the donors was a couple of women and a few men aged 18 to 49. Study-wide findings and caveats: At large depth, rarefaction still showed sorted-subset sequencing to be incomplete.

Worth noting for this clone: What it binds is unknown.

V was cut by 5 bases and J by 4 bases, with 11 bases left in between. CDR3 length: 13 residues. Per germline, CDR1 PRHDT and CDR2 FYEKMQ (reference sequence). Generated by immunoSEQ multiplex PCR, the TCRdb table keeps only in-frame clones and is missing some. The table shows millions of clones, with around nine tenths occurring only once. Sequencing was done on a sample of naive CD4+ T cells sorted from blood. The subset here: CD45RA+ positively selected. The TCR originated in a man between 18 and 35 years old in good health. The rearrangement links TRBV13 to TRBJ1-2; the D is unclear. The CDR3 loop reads CASSIRDTYGYTF. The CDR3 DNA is TGTGCCAGCAGCATACGAGACACCTATGGCTACACCTTC.